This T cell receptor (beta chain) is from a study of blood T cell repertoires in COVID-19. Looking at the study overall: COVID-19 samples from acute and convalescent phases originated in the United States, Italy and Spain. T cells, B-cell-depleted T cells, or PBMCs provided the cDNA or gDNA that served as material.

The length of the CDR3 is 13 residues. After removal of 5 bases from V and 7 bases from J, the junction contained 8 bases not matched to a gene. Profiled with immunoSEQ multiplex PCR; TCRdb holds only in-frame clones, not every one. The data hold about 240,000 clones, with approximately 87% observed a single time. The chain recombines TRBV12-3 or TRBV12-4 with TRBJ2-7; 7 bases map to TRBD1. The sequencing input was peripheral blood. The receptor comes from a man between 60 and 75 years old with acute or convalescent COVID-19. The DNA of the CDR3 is TGTGCCAGCAGTCGACAGGGAATCGGAGAGCAGTACTTC. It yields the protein CASSRQGIGEQYF.